The 29 T cell receptor beta chains reported below all come from one sample, sequenced in a study of blood T cell repertoires in COVID-19. This table comes from immunoSEQ multiplex PCR, and its TCRdb copy is limited to in-frame clones, with some not included. The sample lists 25,000 to 35,000 clones, around nine tenths occurring once. Sequencing used peripheral blood. All receptors come from a human donor in a cohort sampled during active COVID-19. The donor label of this sample is uncertain.

The count of this clone is one. The CDR3 loop is CASSVASSVNTGELFF. In DNA, the CDR3 is TGTGCCAGCAGCGTAGCCTCTAGCGTCAACACCGGGGAGCTGTTTTTT. The V and J genes are TRBV9 and TRBJ2-2, with D possibly matching TRBD2 (6 bases). CDR1 is SGDLS and CDR2 is YYNGEE in the germline V gene. This CDR3 region has 16 residues. V lost 0 bases and J 2 bases, leaving 11 bases between the germline ends.

The V and J genes are TRBV5-6 and TRBJ1-6; D gene unclear. V lost 3 bases and J 4 bases, leaving 8 bases between the germline ends. Germline CDR1 reads SGHDT; CDR2 reads YYEEEE. There are 14 residues in the CDR3. The CDR3 nucleotides read TGTGCCAGCAGCTCTGAGGGTTATAATTCACCCCTCCACTTT. Protein sequence: CASSSEGYNSPLHF.

This chain joins TRBV9 and TRBJ2-3; D is ambiguous. The CDR3 is 13 residues long. Germline V gene sequence: CDR1 SGDLS, CDR2 YYNGEE. V was pared by 0 bases and J by 6 bases, with 8 bases between. CDR3 sequence: CASSVASEDTQYF. Written as DNA, the CDR3 is TGTGCCAGCAGCGTAGCTTCGGAGGATACGCAGTATTTT.

The sample holds a few counts of this clone. The CDR3 loop reads CASSLAGTRQETQYF. CDR3 nucleotide sequence: TGCGCCAGCAGCTTGGCCGGGACTAGACAAGAGACCCAGTACTTC. The chain carries TRBV5-1 and TRBJ2-5; TRBD2 matches at 8 bases. CDR1 is SGHRS, CDR2 YFSETQ, per germline. This CDR3 has 15 residues. J lost 2 bases, V lost 0 bases, and 3 bases had no gene match.

The rearrangement links TRBV28 to TRBJ2-2, with TRBD2 matching 8 bases. Germline V gene lookup returns CDR1 MDHEN and CDR2 SYDVKM. The CDR3 length is 14 residues. V was pared by 4 bases and J by 3 bases, with 1 base of the junction left unmatched. CDR3 coding DNA: TGTGCCAGCAGTTCTAGCGGGTACACCGGGGAGCTGTTTTTT. Its protein product is CASSSSGYTGELFF.

The J gene is TRBJ2-1, the V gene TRBV29-1, with D perhaps matching TRBD2 (5 bases). This CDR3 spans 14 amino acids. Germline V gene lookup returns CDR1 SQVTM and CDR2 ANQGSEA. With 7 bases removed from V and 2 bases from J, the gap between germline ends came to 15 bases. In nucleotides, the CDR3 is TGCAGCGCTGCGGGCGGAGCGACCTACAATGAGCAGTTCTTC. It is translated as CSAAGGATYNEQFF.

The rearrangement uses TRBV6-2 or TRBV6-3 and TRBJ1-6; D is ambiguous. The CDR3 contains 12 residues. CDR1 is MNHEY, CDR2 SVGEGT, per germline. V was clipped by 6 bases and J by 13 bases, with 13 bases between them. The CDR3 DNA is TGTGCCAGCAGCCGGCCTAGCTCGCCCCTCCACTTT. Translating gives CASSRPSSPLHF.

The chain combines TRBV13 with TRBJ2-3, with 9 bases aligning to TRBD1. Germline trimming cut 5 bases from V and 2 bases from J; bases unmatched to any gene: 8. The CDR3 totals 16 residues. The germline V gene has CDR1 PRHDT and CDR2 FYEKMQ (reference sequence). CDR3 amino acids: CASSPGTGSLTDTQYF. The CDR3 DNA reads TGTGCCAGCAGCCCCGGGACAGGGTCCCTCACAGATACGCAGTATTTT.

The chain recombines TRBV4-1 with TRBJ2-7; D not resolved. The CDR3 contains 16 residues. The V end was cut by 4 bases, the J end by 0 bases, with 16 bases between. Germline lookup yields CDR1 MGHRA and CDR2 YSYEKL. The CDR3 bases are TGCGCCAGCAGCCCCGTTTTAGCTCTCAGCTCCTACGAGCAGTACTTC. Protein sequence: CASSPVLALSSYEQYF.

The chain combines TRBV28 with TRBJ1-6; 7 bases map to TRBD1. The junction had 3 bases not matched to a gene; V was cut back by 6 bases and J by 10 bases. Germline lookup yields CDR1 MDHEN and CDR2 SYDVKM. This CDR3 has 12 residues. Written as DNA, the CDR3 is TGTGCCAGCAGCACAGGGGAATCACCCCTCCACTTT. Translation gives CASSTGESPLHF.

This clone was seen just once. This chain connects TRBV19 to TRBJ2-1; the match to TRBD2 covers 8 bases. This CDR3 comprises 18 residues. Trimming cost V 2 bases and J 0 bases; bases outside gene matches: 9. Germline V gives CDR1 LNHDA, CDR2 SQIVND (reference sequence). The DNA of the CDR3 is TGTGCCAGTAGTATAAAAGCGGGGGTAATGAGCTCCTACAATGAGCAGTTCTTC. The encoded protein is CASSIKAGVMSSYNEQFF.

This chain links TRBV6-4 with TRBJ2-1; TRBD2 matches 9 bases. CDR1 is MRHNA, CDR2 SNTAGT, per germline. The junction had 11 bases not matched to a gene; V was cut back by 6 bases and J by 2 bases. The CDR3 spans 17 residues. CDR3 in DNA: TGTGCCAGCAGGGGTAGCGGGAGAAGTAAAACCTACAATGAGCAGTTCTTC. Translated, it gives CASRGSGRSKTYNEQFF.

This chain joins TRBV7-2 and TRBJ2-1, with TRBD1 matching 9 bases. The length of the CDR3 is 13 residues. Germline loops: CDR1 SGHTA, CDR2 FQGNSA. The junction had 6 bases not matched to a gene; V was cut back by 1 base and J by 14 bases. The CDR3 nucleotides are TGTGCCAGCAGCTTAGAAAACAGGGGGCAGAAGTTCTTC. Translating gives CASSLENRGQKFF.

CDR3: CASSTGTASNTEAFF. DNA of the CDR3: TGCGCCAGCAGCACGGGGACAGCCTCGAACACTGAAGCTTTCTTT. J is TRBJ1-1 and V is TRBV5-1; 7 nucleotides agree with TRBD1. CDR1 is SGHRS and CDR2 is YFSETQ in the germline V gene. The CDR3 consists of 15 residues. V lost 4 bases to trimming and J lost 1 base; unmatched junction nucleotides: 7.

This rearrangement joins TRBV5-5 to TRBJ1-5; D not resolved. The V end lost 0 bases, the J end lost 6 bases, and 13 bases lay between the germline ends. The CDR3 runs 15 residues. Germline CDR1 is SGHKS and CDR2 is YYEKEE (reference sequence). The CDR3 DNA sequence: TGTGCCAGCAGCTTGGAGTATTGGGAGTCTCAGCCCCAGCATTTT. It yields the protein CASSLEYWESQPQHF.

Here the CDR3 reads CASRRGLAGNEQFF. The CDR3 nucleotides read TGTGCCAGCAGGAGGGGACTAGCGGGCAATGAGCAGTTCTTC. The chain recombines TRBV28 with TRBJ2-1, with TRBD2 identical over 12 bases. Germline V gene sequence: CDR1 MDHEN, CDR2 SYDVKM. Unmatched junction bases numbered 3, after V lost 6 bases and J lost 6 bases. The CDR3 is made up of 14 amino acids.

This sequence joins TRBV19 and TRBJ2-7; 8 positions agree with TRBD1. CDR1 LNHDA and CDR2 SQIVND come from the germline V gene (reference sequence). There are 15 residues in the CDR3. The junction had 9 bases not matched to a gene; V was cut back by 6 bases and J by 2 bases. This CDR3 reads CASSMPGTGPYEQYF. The CDR3 DNA reads as TGTGCCAGTAGCATGCCCGGGACAGGTCCCTACGAGCAGTACTTC. Supplemented by reference TRBV19 and TRBJ2-7, the full variable domain reads DGGITQSPKYLFRKEGQNVTLSCEQNLNHDAMYWYRQDPGQGLRLIYYSQIVNDFQKGDIAEGYSVSREKKESFPLTVTSAQKNPTAFYLCASSMPGTGPYEQYFGPGTRLTVT.

The chain employs TRBV9 and TRBJ2-1; 9 bases are a match to TRBD2. Looked up from germline, CDR1 is SGDLS and CDR2 is YYNGEE. V lost 7 bases, J lost 7 bases, and 9 bases stayed unmatched. This CDR3 is built from 14 residues. CDR3 residues: CASGRGGARNEQFF. In DNA, the CDR3 is TGTGCCAGCGGGCGGGGGGGCGCTAGGAATGAGCAGTTCTTC.

This clone was seen a single time. The CDR3 nucleotides are TGTGCCAGCAGTTTTTTAGCGGGAGCCCTCCCTTCCTACAATGAGCAGTTCTTC. Translation gives CASSFLAGALPSYNEQFF. The rearrangement links TRBV27 to TRBJ2-1, with 9 bases fitting TRBD2. The germline gives CDR1 MNHEY, CDR2 SMNVEV (reference sequence). J was trimmed by 1 base and V by 3 bases; bases with no gene match: 10. The CDR3 consists of 18 residues.

This rearrangement joins TRBV30 to TRBJ1-6; 7 nucleotides align to TRBD1. Trimming at V came to 0 bases and at J to 10 bases, leaving 6 bases not matched to a gene. The CDR3 contains 14 residues. Germline CDR1 is GTSNPN and CDR2 is SVGIG (reference sequence). The CDR3 loop reads CAWSVAGGWSPLHF. DNA of the CDR3: TGTGCCTGGAGTGTAGCAGGGGGTTGGTCACCCCTCCACTTT.

The chain is built from TRBV11-3 and TRBJ2-1, with 10 bases lining up with TRBD2. There are 17 residues in the CDR3. V lost 6 bases, J lost 9 bases, and 17 bases stayed unmatched. The V gene's germline CDR1 is SGHNT and CDR2 YENEEA. The CDR3 sequence: CASSPFGASGRGGEQFF. As DNA, the CDR3 is TGTGCCAGCAGTCCCTTTGGAGCTAGCGGGAGAGGGGGTGAGCAGTTCTTC.

The chain couples TRBV5-1 to TRBJ1-1, with D perhaps TRBD1 (6 bases). The V gene's germline CDR1 is SGHRS and CDR2 YFSETQ. Trimming pared 4 bases from V and 6 bases from J, leaving 19 bases between. The CDR3 is made up of 15 amino acids. The CDR3 DNA follows: TGCGCCAGCAGCCCGATCACGACCCCAGGGGCTGAAGCTTTCTTT. Protein sequence: CASSPITTPGAEAFF.

CDR3 sequence (DNA): TGTGCCAGCTCTCCGACAGCCAGCTCCTACAATGAGCAGTTCTTC. Encoded protein: CASSPTASSYNEQFF. The chain recombines TRBV18 with TRBJ2-1, with D maybe TRBD1 (5 bases). The CDR3 runs to 15 residues. Germline V lookup: CDR1 KGHSH, CDR2 LQKENI. V was clipped by 6 bases and J by 0 bases, with 12 bases between them.

Written as DNA, the CDR3 is TGTGCCTGGAGTGGCCGGGACAGGGTGATCTATGGCTACACCTTC. Its translation is CAWSGRDRVIYGYTF. The chain recombines TRBV30 with TRBJ1-2; the match to TRBD1 covers 9 bases. With V trimmed by 1 base and J by 4 bases, 7 bases remained unmatched. The CDR3 consists of 15 residues. Germline V CDR1 and CDR2: GTSNPN, SVGIG (reference sequence). Full variable domain (rest looked up from reference TRBV30 and TRBJ1-2): SQTIHQWPATLVQPVGSPLSLECTVEGTSNPNLYWYRQAAGRGLQLLFYSVGIGQISSEVPQNLSASRPQDRQFILSSKKLLLSDSGFYLCAWSGRDRVIYGYTFGSGTRLTVV.

This clone was found a few times. The chain recombines TRBV4-2 with TRBJ2-3, with 8 bases fitting TRBD1. V dropped 3 bases and J dropped 1; count of bases not matched to a gene: 6. This CDR3 spans 16 amino acids. Germline assignment: CDR1 LGHNA and CDR2 YNFKEQ. In DNA, the CDR3 is TGTGCCAGCAGCCAGGAAGACAGGGGACGCACAGATACGCAGTATTTT. It translates to CASSQEDRGRTDTQYF.

V gene TRBV9 combines with J gene TRBJ2-5, with 7 bases that match TRBD1. This CDR3 has 14 amino acids. V lost 3 bases to trimming and J lost 1 base; unmatched junction nucleotides: 3. The germline CDR1 and CDR2 sequences are SGDLS and YYNGEE. The CDR3 is CASSARTGQETQYF. CDR3 sequence (DNA): TGTGCCAGCAGCGCAAGGACAGGCCAAGAGACCCAGTACTTC. Variable domain in full (rest from reference TRBV9 and TRBJ2-5): DSGVTQTPKHLITATGQRVTLRCSPRSGDLSVYWYQQSLDQGLQFLIQYYNGEERAKGNILERFSAQQFPDLHSELNLSSLELGDSALYFCASSARTGQETQYFGPGTRLLVL.

This chain connects TRBV5-1 to TRBJ1-6; 8 positions agree with TRBD1. Germline values: CDR1 SGHRS, CDR2 YFSETQ. The CDR3 consists of 15 residues. V lost 1 base, J lost 6 bases, and 3 bases stayed unmatched. CDR3 loop: CASSLNTGGNSPLHF. In DNA form, the CDR3 reads TGCGCCAGCAGCTTGAACACAGGGGGTAATTCACCCCTCCACTTT.

This chain joins TRBV5-4 and TRBJ2-5; TRBD2 agrees at 8 bases. With 4 bases clipped from V and 7 bases from J, the junction kept 9 bases outside the gene matches. CDR1 is SGHNT and CDR2 is YYREEE in the germline V gene (reference sequence). This CDR3 region has 14 residues. DNA of the CDR3: TGTGCCAGCAGCCCGGGGGGGACTTTGGGGACCCAGTACTTC. Its translation is CASSPGGTLGTQYF.

The chain joins TRBV27 to TRBJ2-1; TRBD2 matches at 10 bases. The CDR3 is 16 amino acids. In germline, CDR1 is MNHEY, CDR2 SMNVEV (reference sequence). The V and J ends lost 8 bases and 5 bases, in that order; junction bases with no gene match: 12. CDR3 sequence: CASGLAGAAPHNEQFF. CDR3 nucleotides: TGTGCCAGCGGGCTAGCGGGAGCAGCTCCCCACAATGAGCAGTTCTTC.